This T cell receptor (beta chain) came from a study of blood T cell repertoires in COVID-19. Background on the study: Researchers got acute and convalescent COVID-19 samples from the United States, Italy and Spain.

In the source study's methods: Amplification from reference gene primers served as the basis for estimated nucleated cell counts. The table came from immunoSEQ multiplex PCR; TCRdb's copy has only in-frame clones and leaves some out. V, J and clone size derive from that table, while D and trimming were established from the DNA sequence. The table includes 200,000 to 250,000 clones, approximately 90% detected once. The CDR3 runs 11 residues. V was pared by 5 bases and J by 2 bases, with 6 bases between. CDR1 is DFQATT and CDR2 is SNEGSKA in the germline V gene (reference sequence). The table lists this clone with a count of one.

The receptor's source is a middle-aged man with COVID-19, enrolled during active disease. The sample consisted of peripheral blood. The chain links TRBV20-1 to TRBJ2-5; D unresolved. This CDR3 reads CSAYKQETQYF. The CDR3 nucleotides are TGCAGTGCTTACAAGCAAGAGACCCAGTACTTC.